This is a list of T cell receptor beta chains from one sample in a study of tumor and adjacent non-tumor tissue in lung cancer. Each CDR3 protein gets one entry after TCRdb re-called the multiplex PCR reads with MiXCR. This repertoire shows over 85,000 distinct CDR3 sequences, approximately 80% found once; its top ten account for 22%. Material for sequencing was lung tumor tissue. These receptors originate from a man between 65 and 80 years old with non-small cell lung cancer. Each CDR3 is given with its conserved first and last residue. A D gene is named only where the DNA matches it firmly. Some rows mark clone size as missing; the rest say once, few, many or name a class of expanded clone.

NA	TRBV6-6	11	NA	TRBJ1-4	TGTGCCAGGAGAGGAGATGAAAAACGGTTTTTT	CARRGDEKRFF
TRBD1	TRBV20-1	18	many	TRBJ2-3	TGCAGTGCTAGACTCGCCCGGGACAGGGGGCTGAGGACAGATACGCAGTATTTT	CSARLARDRGLRTDTQYF
TRBD2	TRBV10-1	14	NA	TRBJ2-1	TGCGCGAGGAGCCCCCTCCGGGGGGGCTTTGAGCAGTTCTTC	CARSPLRGGFEQFF
NA	TRBV2	15	NA	TRBJ1-4	TGTGCCAGGACAACAGGGACGTCATGGGATGAAGAACTGTTTTTT	CARTTGTSWDEELFF
TRBD2	TRBV20-1	14	NA	TRBJ2-1	TGCAGTTCACTAGCGGGGGAGCAGGAATTTGAGCAGTTCTTC	CSSLAGEQEFEQFF
TRBD2	TRBV10-3	16	NA	TRBJ2-1	TGTGCCGCGAAAGACCGGGGGGAATGGTCCTACAATGAGCAGTTCTTC	CAAKDRGEWSYNEQFF
TRBD2	TRBV12-3/TRBV12-4	15	NA	TRBJ2-5	TGTGCCAGCCACGGGCTAGCGGGAGTGGTGGGGACCCAGTACTTC	CASHGLAGVVGTQYF
NA	TRBV4-2	15	NA	TRBJ2-7	TGTGCCAGCAGGGTAGAGGACAGAAGGAACTACGAGCAGTACTTC	CASRVEDRRNYEQYF
NA	TRBV4-2	14	NA	TRBJ2-7	TGTGCCTGCAGCCAGAATTATGCAGGTTACGAGCAGTACTTC	CACSQNYAGYEQYF
NA	TRBV29-1	13	NA	TRBJ2-5	TGCGGCGTGGCCGACAGGTTCCATGAGGCCCAGTACTTC	CGVADRFHEAQYF
NA	TRBV6-5	14	NA	TRBJ2-7	TGTGTCAGCAGACCCGGACCGAGTACCTACGAGCAGTATTTC	CVSRPGPSTYEQYF
NA	TRBV10-3	16	many	TRBJ1-2	TGTGCCATCAGTTCCCTCTCACAGGGATCGTCCTATGGCTACACCTTC	CAISSLSQGSSYGYTF
NA	TRBV4-1	14	NA	TRBJ2-3	TGCGCCAGCAGTCAAGCTGTCGCTACAGATACGCAGTATTTT	CASSQAVATDTQYF
TRBD1	TRBV29-1	13	once	TRBJ2-5	TGCAGGGTTGGGACAGGGGGAGAGGAGACCCAATACTTC	CRVGTGGEETQYF
NA	TRBV29-1	15	NA	TRBJ2-3	TGCAACGCAAACCCGACTAACGGGGGCACAGATACGCAGTATTTT	CNANPTNGGTDTQYF
TRBD2	TRBV20-1	11	NA	TRBJ2-5	TGCAATATAGTCATGGGGGGGACCCATTACTTC	CNIVMGGTHYF
NA	TRBV6-6	15	NA	TRBJ2-3	TGTGCCAGTAGTTACCAGCAGGGCAGGGGAGATACGCAGTATTTT	CASSYQQGRGDTQYF
NA	TRBV4-2	15	NA	TRBJ1-6	TGTTTCAGCAGCCAATCATCCGGAAAGGGTTCACCCCTCCACTTC	CFSSQSSGKGSPLHF
NA	TRBV4-2	13	NA	TRBJ2-1	TGTGCCAGCAGCCAATTGAATAACAATGAGCAGTTCTTT	CASSQLNNNEQFF
NA	TRBV18	14	NA	TRBJ1-1	TGTGCCACCCAGTCGACAGCGCAGAACACTGAAGCTTTCTTT	CATQSTAQNTEAFF
NA	TRBV28	13	NA	TRBJ1-2	TGTGCCAGCAGCCTAGAACAGACCTATGGCTACACCTTT	CASSLEQTYGYTF
TRBD2	TRBV4-3	20	NA	TRBJ2-1	TGCGCCAACAGCCAATTCACCACTTCTGAGACTAGCGACGTCTACAATGAGCAGTTCTTC	CANSQFTTSETSDVYNEQFF
TRBD1	TRBV29-1	15	many	TRBJ1-4	TGCAGCGTTGATCCACCGGGACAGGGAGGTGAAAAACTGTTTTTT	CSVDPPGQGGEKLFF
NA	TRBV11-3	15	NA	TRBJ2-5	TGTGCCAGCAGCTTAGGGATTAATCTGGACAAGACCCAGTATTTC	CASSLGINLDKTQYF
NA	TRBV4-1	16	NA	TRBJ1-1	TGCGCAAGCAGCCAAGATCTGAGGGGGAGGAACATTGAAACTTTCTTT	CASSQDLRGRNIETFF
NA	TRBV6-6	14	NA	TRBJ1-1	TGTGCCAGCAGACCCTACTTGGGGGAGTCTGAAGCTTTCTTT	CASRPYLGESEAFF
TRBD1	TRBV20-1	14	NA	TRBJ2-1	TGCAGTGCTAGAAATCGACAGGGGTACAATGAGCAATTTTTC	CSARNRQGYNEQFF
TRBD1	TRBV4-1	15	NA	TRBJ2-2	TGCCCCAGCAGCCAGTGGACAGGGCGCATCGGGGAGCTGTTTTTC	CPSSQWTGRIGELFF
NA	TRBV6-1	15	once	TRBJ1-2	TGTGCCAGCAGCATGCGGGACAAGTCTAACTGTGGCTATACCTTC	CASSMRDKSNCGYTF
NA	TRBV12-2	19	NA	TRBJ2-5	TGTGCAAGTCGCTTAATGGGCCCGGGACAGGGGGCGTACCAAGAGACCCAGTATTTC	CASRLMGPGQGAYQETQYF
TRBD2	TRBV28	14	NA	TRBJ2-1	TGTGTCAGCAGTTTAAGTGGCGGGAGGAATGAGCAGTTCTTC	CVSSLSGGRNEQFF
NA	TRBV12-3/TRBV12-4	15	NA	TRBJ2-3	TGTGCCAGTAGTTTCGGCGGGGGCTTGACAGATACGCAGTATTTT	CASSFGGGLTDTQYF
TRBD1	TRBV6-1	13	NA	TRBJ2-7	TGTACCAGCATAGGGACAGGTCTTAACGAGCAGTACTTC	CTSIGTGLNEQYF
NA	TRBV19	14	NA	TRBJ2-2	TGTGCCAGTATGGGGCAACCGAACACCGGGGAGCCGTTTTTT	CASMGQPNTGEPFF
NA	TRBV5-5	13	NA	TRBJ2-2	TGTGTCAGCAACTTTGACTCTCCCGGGGAGCCGTTTTTT	CVSNFDSPGEPFF
NA	TRBV7-3	13	NA	TRBJ2-3	TGCGCCAGCAGCTTAACGGGAGTGGATACGCATTATTTT	CASSLTGVDTHYF
NA	TRBV12-3/TRBV12-4	15	NA	TRBJ2-5	TGTGCCAGCAGCGGGCTAGTGGGAATGGTGAAGACCCAGTACTTC	CASSGLVGMVKTQYF
NA	TRBV5-4	14	NA	TRBJ2-5	TGTGCCAGCAGTTATGGGCCCATAAGAGAGGCCCAGTACTTC	CASSYGPIREAQYF
NA	TRBV6-6	14	NA	TRBJ1-1	TGTGCCAGCAGTTTCACCTACGGAGAGACTGAAGCTTTCTTT	CASSFTYGETEAFF
NA	TRBV20-1	15	NA	TRBJ2-2	TGCAGTGCTAGAGAAGGCAGGGCGAACACCGGGGAGCTGTTTTTT	CSAREGRANTGELFF
NA	TRBV11-1	14	NA	TRBJ2-7	TGTGCCAGCAACTCCAGGGAAACGACACACGAGCAGTACTTC	CASNSRETTHEQYF
TRBD2	TRBV4-2	15	NA	TRBJ2-3	TGTGCCAGCAGCCAAGAACGGGAGGGCGGAGATACGCAGTATTTT	CASSQEREGGDTQYF